Given below is one TCR beta chain in context. The CDR3 extends over 16 amino acids. V lost 7 bases, J lost 0 bases, and 13 bases lay in between. Per germline, CDR1 LNHDA and CDR2 SQIVND (reference sequence). The sample is drawn from a study of blood T cell repertoires in COVID-19. Assay: immunoSEQ multiplex PCR; the TCRdb copy retains only in-frame clones and omits some. Of more than 100,000 clones listed, 75% to 90% are singletons. The source of this sequence is a human donor in a cohort sampled during active COVID-19. The rearrangement links TRBV19 to TRBJ1-6; D is possibly TRBD1 (5 bases). The source material was peripheral blood. CDR3 bases: TGTGCCAGTACCCATCGACAGAGCTCCTATAATTCACCCCTCCACTTT. It yields the protein CASTHRQSSYNSPLHF.